The 29 T cell receptor beta chains in this list originate from one sample, sequenced in a study of blood T cell repertoires in COVID-19. Using immunoSEQ multiplex PCR, the repertoire was profiled, and TCRdb retains in-frame clones only, with some absent. The table records a few hundred thousand clones, approximately 85% of them present only once. The sample consisted of PBMCs or T cells enriched from blood (not recorded which). These receptor sequences come from a young woman who had recovered from COVID-19.

This clone was picked up one time. CDR3 sequence: CASSMGGRYITAKNIQYF. DNA of the CDR3: TGTGCCAGTAGTATGGGAGGCCGCTACATAACAGCCAAAAACATTCAGTACTTC. V usage is TRBV19 and J usage is TRBJ2-4; perhaps TRBD2 as D (6 bases). This CDR3 contains 18 residues. CDR1 is LNHDA and CDR2 is SQIVND in the germline V gene (reference sequence). Trimming removed 3 bases from V and 0 bases from J, with 18 bases in between.

This clone is a singleton in its sample. The CDR3 sequence is CASSRLGQAQETQYF. The DNA of the CDR3 is TGTGCCAGCAGCCGTCTTGGACAGGCCCAAGAGACCCAGTACTTC. The rearrangement joins TRBV7-9 to TRBJ2-5, with 7 bases matching TRBD1. With V trimmed by 5 bases and J by 1 base, 7 bases remained unmatched. Germline loops: CDR1 SEHNR, CDR2 FQNEAQ (reference sequence). The CDR3 is made up of 15 amino acids. Using reference TRBV7-9 and TRBJ2-5 for the parts outside the CDR3, the full variable domain is DTGVSQNPRHKITKRGQNVTFRCDPISEHNRLYWYRQTLGQGPEFLTYFQNEAQLEKSRLLSDRFSAERPKGSFSTLEIQRTEQGDSAMYLCASSRLGQAQETQYFGPGTRLLVL.

V gene TRBV9 combines with J gene TRBJ2-7; perhaps TRBD1 as D (7 bases). Germline CDR1 reads SGDLS; CDR2 reads YYNGEE. Between the trimmed V and J ends, which lost 3 bases and 4 bases, there was a span of 14 bases. The CDR3 is 14 residues long. In nucleotides, the CDR3 is TGTGCCAGCAGCGCGGGGGACAGAAAGTACGAGCAGTACTTC. Protein product: CASSAGDRKYEQYF.

The chain joins TRBV28 to TRBJ1-6; 7 bases map to TRBD1. The CDR3 sequence is 18 residues long. Germline V lookup: CDR1 MDHEN, CDR2 SYDVKM. V shed 7 bases, J shed 8 bases, and the junction held 20 bases outside the gene matches. The chain's CDR3 is CASNKYPSTGTEDSPLHF. CDR3 nucleotides: TGTGCCAGCAACAAATACCCCTCGACAGGGACCGAGGATTCACCCCTCCACTTT.

The gene calls are TRBV6-5 and TRBJ1-5; 9 positions agree with TRBD1. This CDR3 has 16 amino acids. The J segment lost 2 bases and the V segment lost 4 bases, leaving 6 bases of the junction unmatched. Germline values: CDR1 MNHEY, CDR2 SVGAGI. CDR3 sequence: CASSSDRGSGNQPQHF. In nucleotides, the CDR3 is TGTGCCAGCAGTTCGGACAGGGGTTCAGGCAATCAGCCCCAGCATTTT.

The chain joins TRBV2 to TRBJ1-3, with D possibly matching TRBD1 (6 bases). CDR1 is SNHLY and CDR2 is FYNNEI in the germline V gene. The CDR3 has 16 amino acids. Trimming left V 1 base short and J 4 bases short, with 14 bases between. DNA for the CDR3: TGTGCCAGCAGTGAAGGCTACAGGGTTGCAGGAAACACCATATATTTT. Protein product: CASSEGYRVAGNTIYF.

The chain is built from TRBV28 and TRBJ2-1; 7 bases fit TRBD2. The V segment lost 3 bases and the J segment 6 bases; nucleotides outside the gene matches: 2. Germline V gives CDR1 MDHEN, CDR2 SYDVKM. The CDR3 loop spans 13 amino acids. The CDR3 DNA reads as TGTGCCAGCAGTTTTTCGGGAGGCAATGAGCAGTTCTTC. Its protein product is CASSFSGGNEQFF.

The table lists this clone with a count of one. V gene TRBV21-1 combines with J gene TRBJ2-3; the D segment call TRBD2 is taken from the table without a DNA check. TRBV21-1 constitutes a pseudogene. The CDR3 consists of 21 residues. This CDR3 reads CASSKGCRLAGEPRGTDTQYF. The CDR3 DNA follows: TGTGCCAGCAGCAAAGGCTGTAGACTAGCGGGAGAGCCAAGGGGCACAGATACGCAGTATTTT.

There are a few counts of this clone. V and J are TRBV3-1 (or the pseudogene TRBV3-2) and TRBJ1-1, with D possibly matching TRBD1 (6 bases). The V and J ends lost 1 base and 8 bases respectively, with 14 bases between them. CDR1 is LGHDT, CDR2 YNNKEL, per germline (reference sequence). The CDR3 has 14 amino acids. The CDR3 sequence is CASSQGTVRGEAFF. CDR3 nucleotides: TGTGCCAGCAGCCAAGGGACAGTTCGGGGCGAAGCTTTCTTT.

The V gene is TRBV28, the J gene TRBJ2-5; 7 bases map to TRBD1. The germline V gene encodes CDR1 MDHEN and CDR2 SYDVKM. Unmatched junction bases numbered 8, after V lost 6 bases and J lost 4 bases. The CDR3 totals 14 residues. In nucleotides, the CDR3 is TGTGCCAGCAGGATGACAGGGTTAGGAGAGACCCAGTACTTC. It yields the protein CASRMTGLGETQYF.

The chain carries TRBV27 and TRBJ1-2, with 8 bases matching TRBD1. Germline V gives CDR1 MNHEY, CDR2 SMNVEV (reference sequence). The CDR3 is made up of 16 amino acids. J gave up 2 bases and V 1 base, and 6 bases lay outside the gene matches. CDR3 residues: CASSLLAGGWNYGYTF. The CDR3 bases are TGTGCCAGCAGTTTATTGGCAGGGGGCTGGAACTATGGCTACACCTTC.

This chain uses TRBV6-6 with TRBJ1-1; 12 bases are a match to TRBD1. The CDR3 covers 16 residues. Trimming cost V 4 bases and J 3 bases; bases outside gene matches: 6. Germline-derived CDR1 and CDR2 are MNHNY and SVGAGI (reference sequence). Here the CDR3 reads CASSSGTGGRYTEAFF. The CDR3 region has the DNA TGTGCCAGCAGTTCCGGGACAGGGGGCAGGTACACTGAAGCTTTCTTT.

The DNA for the CDR3 is TGTGCCAGCACCGCCGGGGACAGACACAATGAGCAGTTCTTC. Translated: CASTAGDRHNEQFF. The chain joins TRBV9 to TRBJ2-1; 7 bases are shared with TRBD1. V dropped 6 bases and J dropped 5; count of bases not matched to a gene: 8. The V gene's germline CDR1 is SGDLS and CDR2 YYNGEE. CDR3 size: 14 residues.

J is TRBJ2-7 and V is TRBV7-2, with D perhaps TRBD2 (5 bases). V was cut by 5 bases and J by 2 bases, with 13 bases left in between. The CDR3 runs to 14 residues. Germline V CDR1 and CDR2: SGHTA, FQGNSA. CDR3 DNA sequence: TGTGCCAGCAGCAAGAGGACTGTACCCTACGAGCAGTACTTC. Translation: CASSKRTVPYEQYF.

The V gene is TRBV29-1, the J gene TRBJ1-1; maybe TRBD1 (5 bases). From germline, CDR1 is SQVTM and CDR2 ANQGSEA. V was trimmed by 6 bases and J by 1 base, leaving 12 bases between them. This CDR3 spans 13 amino acids. The CDR3 spells CSVKGLQNTEAFF. CDR3 DNA sequence: TGCAGCGTAAAGGGACTGCAGAACACTGAAGCTTTCTTT.

The genes are TRBV28 and TRBJ2-7; D perhaps matches TRBD2 (5 bases). Germline V lookup: CDR1 MDHEN, CDR2 SYDVKM. The CDR3 consists of 12 residues. Trimming stripped 6 bases from V and 6 bases from J, with 12 bases between. The chain's CDR3 is CASRRVGSEQYF. In nucleotides, the CDR3 is TGTGCCAGCAGACGTGTGGGGAGCGAGCAGTACTTC.

The V and J genes are TRBV6-6 and TRBJ1-5; 9 bases agree with TRBD1. Germline loops: CDR1 MNHNY, CDR2 SVGAGI (reference sequence). Trimming took 6 bases from V and 0 from J; bases not matched to a gene: 3. The CDR3 totals 15 residues. CDR3 coding DNA: TGTGCCAGCAGGATGGGACAGGGTAGCAATCAGCCCCAGCATTTT. Protein sequence: CASRMGQGSNQPQHF.

CDR3 nucleotide sequence: TGTGCCAGCAGTTCCGAGTTTGCAACTAATGAAAAACTGTTTTTT. Translation: CASSSEFATNEKLFF. The chain uses TRBV27 and TRBJ1-4; D not resolved. This CDR3 region has 15 residues. Germline V gene sequence: CDR1 MNHEY, CDR2 SMNVEV (reference sequence). Trimming left V 4 bases short and J 0 bases short, with 9 bases between.

The V and J genes are TRBV19 and TRBJ2-2, with D maybe TRBD1 (5 bases). The V end was cut by 7 bases, the J end by 3 bases, with 9 bases between. The CDR3 spans 13 residues. The germline CDR1 and CDR2 sequences are LNHDA and SQIVND (reference sequence). DNA for the CDR3: TGTGCCAGTAATAAGGGGTACACCGGGGAGCTGTTTTTT. Its translation: CASNKGYTGELFF.

CDR3 amino acids: CASSLQGYEQYF. The CDR3 DNA sequence: TGTGCCAGCAGCTTACAGGGTTACGAGCAGTACTTC. The chain recombines TRBV5-8 with TRBJ2-7; maybe TRBD1 (6 bases). The CDR3 is 12 amino acids. Trimming stripped 2 bases from V and 4 bases from J, with 7 bases between. Germline CDR1 reads SGHTS; CDR2 reads YDEGEE.

Here the CDR3 reads CASGPPAGGAYNEQFF. The CDR3 nucleotides are TGTGCTAGTGGTCCCCCTGCGGGGGGGGCCTACAATGAGCAGTTCTTC. V gene TRBV12-5 combines with J gene TRBJ2-1, with TRBD2 matching 9 bases. CDR3 length: 16 residues. V shed 5 bases and J 2 bases; nucleotides not matched to a gene: 7. From germline, CDR1 is LGHNT and CDR2 FRNRAP.

The chain carries TRBV7-9 and TRBJ2-3; 12 bases are a match to TRBD2. Trimming at V came to 5 bases and at J to 1 base, leaving 10 bases not matched to a gene. Looked up from germline, CDR1 is SEHNR and CDR2 is FQNEAQ (reference sequence). The CDR3 has 18 residues. CDR3 sequence reads: CASSPLAGGRKGTDTQYF. The CDR3 nucleotides are TGTGCCAGCAGCCCCCTAGCGGGGGGGCGAAAGGGCACAGATACGCAGTATTTT.

The V and J genes are TRBV21-1 and TRBJ2-5; the table's D gene call, TRBD1, was not cross checked with the DNA. TRBV21-1 represents a pseudogene. This CDR3 contains 20 residues. The CDR3 here is CASSNPLKWNGHSKAETQYF. The CDR3 coding sequence is TGTGCCAGCAGCAACCCTCTAAAATGGAATGGACACAGTAAGGCAGAGACCCAGTACTTC.

The J gene is TRBJ1-1, the V gene TRBV7-8, with D tentatively TRBD1 (6 bases). This CDR3 contains 14 residues. With 2 bases removed from V and 3 bases from J, the gap between germline ends came to 10 bases. Germline assignment: CDR1 SGHVS and CDR2 FQNEAQ. CDR3 protein: CASSLIQGYTEAFF. CDR3 DNA: TGTGCCAGCAGCTTAATTCAGGGGTACACTGAAGCTTTCTTT. Using reference TRBV7-8 and TRBJ1-1 for the parts outside the CDR3, the full variable domain is GAGVSQSPRYKVAKRGQDVALRCDPISGHVSLFWYQQALGQGPEFLTYFQNEAQLDKSGLPSDRFFAERPEGSVSTLKIQRTQQEDSAVYLCASSLIQGYTEAFFGQGTRLTVV.

The genes are TRBV6-5 and TRBJ2-3; D is possibly TRBD1 (6 bases). V lost 2 bases to trimming and J lost 2 bases, with 11 bases between them. This CDR3 region has 15 residues. Germline loops: CDR1 MNHEY, CDR2 SVGAGI. This chain's CDR3 is CASSYRDITTDTQYF. The CDR3 DNA is TGTGCCAGCAGTTACCGGGACATCACCACAGATACGCAGTATTTT.

The V gene is TRBV2, the J gene TRBJ2-1; D perhaps matches TRBD2 (6 bases). The length of the CDR3 is 14 residues. V gave up 4 bases and J gave up 0 bases, with 7 bases separating them. Germline CDR1 and CDR2: SNHLY and FYNNEI. CDR3 sequence reads: CASSVGSSYNEQFF. DNA for the CDR3: TGTGCCAGCAGTGTCGGGAGCTCCTACAATGAGCAGTTCTTC.

The rearrangement uses TRBV7-8 and TRBJ2-1, with a weak D call TRBD2 (6 bases). V lost 0 bases to trimming and J lost 2 bases, with 8 bases between them. The V gene's germline CDR1 is SGHVS and CDR2 FQNEAQ. The CDR3 extends over 15 amino acids. The CDR3 nucleotides read TGTGCCAGCAGCTTAGCTAGCGGCACCTACAATGAGCAGTTCTTC. Translated, it gives CASSLASGTYNEQFF.

This rearrangement joins TRBV30 to TRBJ1-5, with D maybe TRBD1 (5 bases). CDR3 size: 16 residues. Germline V lookup: CDR1 GTSNPN, CDR2 SVGIG (reference sequence). The V and J ends lost 0 bases and 2 bases respectively, with 14 bases between them. Here the CDR3 DNA reads TGTGCCTGGAGTGTATCGTGGCAGGGCCGCAATCAGCCCCAGCATTTT. This gives the protein CAWSVSWQGRNQPQHF.

The chain links TRBV11-2 to TRBJ2-7, with 9 positions matching TRBD1. CDR3 length: 15 residues. V was pared by 6 bases and J by 6 bases, with 12 bases of the junction left unmatched. Germline lookup yields CDR1 SGHAT and CDR2 FQNNGV. CDR3: CASSSAWGTGIEQYF. For the CDR3, the DNA is TGTGCCAGCAGTTCCGCCTGGGGGACAGGGATCGAGCAGTACTTC. The complete variable domain, with remaining parts taken from reference TRBV11-2 and TRBJ2-7, reads EAGVAQSPRYKIIEKRQSVAFWCNPISGHATLYWYQQILGQGPKLLIQFQNNGVVDDSQLPKDRFSAERLKGVDSTLKIQPAKLEDSAVYLCASSSAWGTGIEQYFGPGTRLTVT.